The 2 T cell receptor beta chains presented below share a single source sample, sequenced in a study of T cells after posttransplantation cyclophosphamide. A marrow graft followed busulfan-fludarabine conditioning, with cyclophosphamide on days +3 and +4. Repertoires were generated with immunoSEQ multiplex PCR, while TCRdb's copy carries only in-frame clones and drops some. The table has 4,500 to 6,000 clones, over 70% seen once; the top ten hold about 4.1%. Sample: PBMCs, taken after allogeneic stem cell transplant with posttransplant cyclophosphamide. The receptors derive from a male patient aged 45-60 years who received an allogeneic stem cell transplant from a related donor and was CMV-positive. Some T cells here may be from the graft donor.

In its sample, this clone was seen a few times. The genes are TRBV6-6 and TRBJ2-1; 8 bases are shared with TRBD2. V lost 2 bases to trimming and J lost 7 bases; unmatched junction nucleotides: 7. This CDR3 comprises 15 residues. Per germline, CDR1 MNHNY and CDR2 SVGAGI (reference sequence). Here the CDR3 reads CASSYRVSSGNEQFF. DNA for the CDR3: TGTGCCAGCAGTTACAGGGTCTCTAGCGGGAATGAGCAGTTCTTC.

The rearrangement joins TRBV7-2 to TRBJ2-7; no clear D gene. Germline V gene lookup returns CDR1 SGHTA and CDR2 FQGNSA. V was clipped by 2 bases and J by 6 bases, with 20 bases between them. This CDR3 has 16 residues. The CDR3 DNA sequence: TGTGCCAGCAGCTTAAGTTTGAGTTACCGCGTCTCCGAGCAGTACTTC. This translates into CASSLSLSYRVSEQYF.